The source of this TCR beta chain is a study of beta chain features in type 1 diabetes. The CDR3 spans 15 residues. With V trimmed by 1 base and J by 0 bases, 2 bases remained unmatched. CDR1 and CDR2 from the germline V gene are LGHNA and YNFKEQ. This clone was observed a handful of times. Its antigen is currently unknown. The isolated RNA, all of it, was reverse transcribed, so expressed TCRB transcripts were what got sequenced. Clones were read by immunoSEQ multiplex PCR, and TCRdb kept only the in-frame ones, dropping some. The data contain more than 300,000 clones, approximately 15% of them singletons. Whole-study results and caveats: Shorter TCRB CDR3s, moderately but significantly so, were found in Type 1 diabetes patients in all four CD4+ subsets. Within the patient group, naive, central memory and Treg TCRB repertoires appeared more similar to each other than within healthy donors.

This chain joins TRBV4-2 and TRBJ2-5; 7 nucleotides align to TRBD2. The sequenced sample was naive CD4+ T cells from blood. This sequence originates from a woman younger than 35 in good health. The CDR3 here is CASSQGGGNQETQYF. CDR3 DNA: TGTGCCAGCAGCCAAGGGGGGGGGAACCAAGAGACCCAGTACTTC.